Reported below is one TCR beta chain. Germline-derived CDR1 and CDR2 are SGHAT and FQNNGV. The V and J ends lost 5 bases and 13 bases, in that order; junction bases with no gene match: 11. The CDR3 runs to 13 residues. Profiled with immunoSEQ multiplex PCR; TCRdb holds only in-frame clones, not every one. The data contain roughly 30,000 clones, 89% of them seen just once; the ten biggest clones take up approximately 50%. The data stem from a study of blood T cell repertoires in COVID-19. The source material was peripheral blood. This chain links TRBV11-2 with TRBJ2-4, with 7 positions matching TRBD1. This clonotype was obtained from a human donor with acute or convalescent COVID-19. The donor label of this sample is uncertain. The CDR3 region has the DNA TGTGCCAGCAGCACTACAGGGGAGACGTCGCAGTACTTC. Encoded protein: CASSTTGETSQYF.